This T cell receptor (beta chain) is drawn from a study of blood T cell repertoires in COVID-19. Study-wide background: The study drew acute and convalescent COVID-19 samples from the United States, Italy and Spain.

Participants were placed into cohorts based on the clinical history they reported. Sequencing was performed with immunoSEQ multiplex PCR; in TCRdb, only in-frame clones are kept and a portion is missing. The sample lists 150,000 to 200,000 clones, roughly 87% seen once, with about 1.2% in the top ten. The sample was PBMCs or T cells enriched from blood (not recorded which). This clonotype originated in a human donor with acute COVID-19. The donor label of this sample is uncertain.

The CDR3 spells CASSYSNAAGTEAFF. In DNA, the CDR3 is TGTGCCAGCAGTTACTCGAACGCCGCGGGGACTGAAGCTTTCTTT. This chain joins TRBV6-5 and TRBJ1-1; no definite D call. The CDR3 is made up of 15 amino acids. V was shortened by 0 bases and J by 5 bases, with 13 bases between the two germline ends. In germline, CDR1 is MNHEY, CDR2 SVGAGI.